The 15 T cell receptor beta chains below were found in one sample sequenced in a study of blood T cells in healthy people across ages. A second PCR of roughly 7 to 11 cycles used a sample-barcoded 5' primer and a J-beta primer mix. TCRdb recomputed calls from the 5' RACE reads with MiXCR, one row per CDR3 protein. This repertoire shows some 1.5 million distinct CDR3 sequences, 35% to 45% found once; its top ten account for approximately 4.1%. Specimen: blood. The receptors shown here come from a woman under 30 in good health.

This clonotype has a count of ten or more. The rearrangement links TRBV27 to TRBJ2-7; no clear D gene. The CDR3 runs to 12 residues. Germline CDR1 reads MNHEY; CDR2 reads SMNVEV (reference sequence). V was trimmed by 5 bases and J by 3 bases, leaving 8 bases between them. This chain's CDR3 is CASSPLGYEQYF. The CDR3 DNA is TGTGCCAGCAGTCCTCTGGGCTACGAGCAGTACTTC.

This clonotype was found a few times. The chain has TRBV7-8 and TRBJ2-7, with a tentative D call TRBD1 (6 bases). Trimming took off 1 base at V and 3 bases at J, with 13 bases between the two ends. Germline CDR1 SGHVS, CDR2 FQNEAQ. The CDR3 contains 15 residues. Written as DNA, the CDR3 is TGTGCCAGCAGCTTAGTAGGGGGAATGAACTACGAGCAGTACTTC. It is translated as CASSLVGGMNYEQYF.

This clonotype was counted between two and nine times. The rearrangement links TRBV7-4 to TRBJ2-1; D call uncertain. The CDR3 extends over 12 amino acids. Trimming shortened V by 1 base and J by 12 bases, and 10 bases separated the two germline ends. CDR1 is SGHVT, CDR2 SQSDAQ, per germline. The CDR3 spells CASSLVRRAQFF. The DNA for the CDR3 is TGTGCCAGCAGCTTAGTAAGGCGCGCGCAGTTCTTC. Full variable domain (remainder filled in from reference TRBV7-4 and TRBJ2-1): GAGVSQSPRYKVAKRGRDVALRCDSISGHVTLYWYRQTLGQGSEVLTYSQSDAQRDKSGRPSGRFSAERPERSVSTLKIQRTEQGDSAVYLCASSLVRRAQFFGPGTRLTVL.

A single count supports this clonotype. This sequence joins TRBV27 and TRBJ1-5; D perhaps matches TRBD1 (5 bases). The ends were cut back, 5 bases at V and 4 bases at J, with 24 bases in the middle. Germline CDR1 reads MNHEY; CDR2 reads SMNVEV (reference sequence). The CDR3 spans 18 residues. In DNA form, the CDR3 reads TGTGCCAGCAGTCGCACTATTGGGCCCGGGGGGTTAAATCAGCCCCAGCATTTT. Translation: CASSRTIGPGGLNQPQHF.

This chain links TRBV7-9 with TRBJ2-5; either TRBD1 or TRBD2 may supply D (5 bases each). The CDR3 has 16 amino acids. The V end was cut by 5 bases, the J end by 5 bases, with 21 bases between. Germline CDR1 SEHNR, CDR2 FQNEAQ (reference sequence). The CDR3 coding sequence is TGTGCCAGCAGCCCACAAGAGGGGTCCCCGATGGAGACCCAGTACTTC. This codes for CASSPQEGSPMETQYF.

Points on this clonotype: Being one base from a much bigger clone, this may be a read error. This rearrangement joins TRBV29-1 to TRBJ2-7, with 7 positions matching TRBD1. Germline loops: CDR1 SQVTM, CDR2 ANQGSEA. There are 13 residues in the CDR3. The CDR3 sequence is CSASGGQTYKQYF. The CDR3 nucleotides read TGCAGCGCCTCAGGGGGACAAACCTACAAGCAGTACTTC.

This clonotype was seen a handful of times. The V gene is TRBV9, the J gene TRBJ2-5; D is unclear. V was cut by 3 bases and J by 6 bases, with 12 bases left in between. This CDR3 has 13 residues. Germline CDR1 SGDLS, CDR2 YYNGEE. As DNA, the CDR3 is TGTGCCAGCAGCGCGACTTTTGACCAGACCCAGTACTTC. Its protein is CASSATFDQTQYF.

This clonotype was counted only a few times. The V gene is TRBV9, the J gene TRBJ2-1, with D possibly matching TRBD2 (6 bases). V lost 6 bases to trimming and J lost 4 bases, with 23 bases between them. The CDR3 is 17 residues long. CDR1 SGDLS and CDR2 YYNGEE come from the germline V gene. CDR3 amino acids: CASNLGYRDWGYNEQFF. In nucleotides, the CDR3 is TGTGCCAGCAACCTTGGATACCGGGACTGGGGATACAATGAGCAGTTCTTC.

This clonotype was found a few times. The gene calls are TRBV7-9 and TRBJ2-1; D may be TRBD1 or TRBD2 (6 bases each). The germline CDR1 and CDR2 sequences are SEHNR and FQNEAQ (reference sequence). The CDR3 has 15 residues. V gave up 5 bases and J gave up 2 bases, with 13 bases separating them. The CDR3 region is CASSIKGGPYNEQFF. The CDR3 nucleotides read TGTGCCAGCAGCATCAAGGGGGGCCCCTACAATGAGCAGTTCTTC. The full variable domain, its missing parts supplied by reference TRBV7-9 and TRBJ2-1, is DTGVSQNPRHKITKRGQNVTFRCDPISEHNRLYWYRQTLGQGPEFLTYFQNEAQLEKSRLLSDRFSAERPKGSFSTLEIQRTEQGDSAMYLCASSIKGGPYNEQFFGPGTRLTVL.

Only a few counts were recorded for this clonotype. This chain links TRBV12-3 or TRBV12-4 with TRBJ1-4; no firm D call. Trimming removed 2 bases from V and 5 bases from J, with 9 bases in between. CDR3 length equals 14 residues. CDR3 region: CASSLRPLNEKLFF. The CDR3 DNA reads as TGTGCCAGCAGTTTACGGCCATTAAATGAAAAACTGTTTTTT.

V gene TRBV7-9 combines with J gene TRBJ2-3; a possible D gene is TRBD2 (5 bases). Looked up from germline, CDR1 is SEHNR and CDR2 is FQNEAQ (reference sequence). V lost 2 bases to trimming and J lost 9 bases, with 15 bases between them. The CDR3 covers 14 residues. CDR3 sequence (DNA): TGTGCCAGCAGCTTATGGCTGTCCGGGGAAACGCAGTATTTT. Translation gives CASSLWLSGETQYF.

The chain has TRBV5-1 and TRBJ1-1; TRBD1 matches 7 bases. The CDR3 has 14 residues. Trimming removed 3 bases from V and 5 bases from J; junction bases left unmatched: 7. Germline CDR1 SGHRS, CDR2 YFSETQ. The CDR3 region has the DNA TGCGCCAGCAGCTCGCAGGGGGTAGAGACTGAAGCTTTCTTT. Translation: CASSSQGVETEAFF.

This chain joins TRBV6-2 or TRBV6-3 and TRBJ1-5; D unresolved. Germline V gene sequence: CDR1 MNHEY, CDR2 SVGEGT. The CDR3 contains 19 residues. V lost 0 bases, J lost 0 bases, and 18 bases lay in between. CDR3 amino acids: CASSYSDRTQPYSNQPQHF. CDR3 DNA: TGTGCCAGCAGTTACTCGGACCGGACCCAACCATATAGCAATCAGCCCCAGCATTTT.

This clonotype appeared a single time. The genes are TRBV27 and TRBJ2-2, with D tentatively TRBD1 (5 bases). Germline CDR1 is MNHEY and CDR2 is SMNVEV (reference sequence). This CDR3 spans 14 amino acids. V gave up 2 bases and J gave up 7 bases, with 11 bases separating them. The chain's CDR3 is CASSLIGANGELFF. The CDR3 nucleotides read TGTGCCAGCAGTTTAATAGGGGCTAACGGGGAGCTGTTTTTT.

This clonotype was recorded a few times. Written as DNA, the CDR3 is TGCAGCGTTATAACTTACCAGGGCACAGATACGCAGTATTTT. This sequence encodes CSVITYQGTDTQYF. The chain is built from TRBV29-1 and TRBJ2-3; no clear D gene. Germline V gives CDR1 SQVTM, CDR2 ANQGSEA. The CDR3 is 14 amino acids. Trimming took 5 bases from V and 1 from J, leaving 13 bases between them.